Below are 28 T cell receptor beta chains sequenced from a single sample in a study of human T cells and chemical hapten exposure. Documented time point: patch test 3, about 24 weeks after DPC sensitization. Treatment defined: therapeutic diphenylcyclopropenone sensitization with weekly scalp DPC. Using its own MiXCR run on the RACE reads, TCRdb lists one record per CDR3 protein. Found here are roughly 64,000 distinct CDR3 sequences, more than 9.5% of them singletons; the top ten hold roughly 2%. The sequenced sample was whole blood, obtained in connection with sensitization to the hapten diphenylcyclopropenone (DPC). These receptors were obtained from a woman between 25 and 40 years old with alopecia areata. Some clones in this sample may be carry-over from other donors' samples.

This clonotype has a count of ten or more. The V and J genes are TRBV20-1 and TRBJ1-5; D is perhaps TRBD1 (5 bases). Germline assignment: CDR1 DFQATT and CDR2 SNEGSKA (reference sequence). The CDR3 loop spans 15 amino acids. The V gene lost 5 bases and the J gene lost 1 base, with 15 bases spanning the gap. For the CDR3, the DNA is TGCAGTGCTTCAGGAGGAAGGGGAAGCAATCAGCCCCAGCATTTT. As protein: CSASGGRGSNQPQHF.

This clonotype was detected only a few times. The chain combines TRBV4-2 with TRBJ2-4; 7 bases are shared with TRBD2. With 1 base clipped from V and 0 bases from J, the junction kept 9 bases outside the gene matches. CDR3 length equals 18 residues. The germline gives CDR1 LGHNA, CDR2 YNFKEQ. CDR3 sequence: CASSQAGLIDIAKNIQYF. The CDR3 region has the DNA TGTGCCAGCAGCCAAGCGGGACTAATTGATATAGCCAAAAACATTCAGTACTTC.

This clonotype was seen only a few times. CDR3 bases: TGTGCCAGCAGTTTCGGGGGCGTTAACTATGGCTACACCTTC. It codes for CASSFGGVNYGYTF. This chain uses TRBV12-3 or TRBV12-4 with TRBJ1-2; a weak D match, TRBD1 (6 bases). The CDR3 has 14 residues. With 3 bases removed from V and 1 base from J, the gap between germline ends came to 9 bases.

A few counts support this clonotype. The V call is TRBV7-2, the J call TRBJ2-7; TRBD1 or TRBD2 may be the D gene (5 bases each). The CDR3 extends over 13 amino acids. Looked up from germline, CDR1 is SGHTA and CDR2 is FQGNSA. Between the trimmed V and J ends, which lost 5 bases and 4 bases, there was a span of 12 bases. This CDR3 reads CASSHGTDYEQYF. CDR3 DNA sequence: TGTGCCAGCAGCCACGGGACGGATTACGAGCAGTACTTC.

This clonotype was recorded a few times. The rearrangement joins TRBV4-3 to TRBJ2-5; D is uncertain. The ends were cut back, 0 bases at V and 7 bases at J, with 15 bases in the middle. The CDR3 is made up of 15 amino acids. The germline gives CDR1 LGHNA, CDR2 YSLEER. CDR3 residues: CASSQDRQDGWTQYF. The CDR3 region has the DNA TGCGCCAGCAGCCAAGATCGCCAGGACGGCTGGACCCAGTACTTC.

In its sample, this clonotype was seen many times. J is TRBJ1-1 and V is TRBV18, with 7 positions matching TRBD1. The J segment lost 2 bases and the V segment lost 6 bases, leaving 9 bases of the junction unmatched. There are 15 residues in the CDR3. Per the germline V gene, CDR1 is KGHSH and CDR2 is LQKENI. CDR3 in amino acids: CASSPETGRNTEAFF. CDR3 nucleotides: TGTGCCAGCTCCCCAGAGACAGGGCGAAACACTGAAGCTTTCTTT. Variable domain in full (rest from reference TRBV18 and TRBJ1-1): NAGVMQNPRHLVRRRGQEARLRCSPMKGHSHVYWYRQLPEEGLKFMVYLQKENIIDESGMPKERFSAEFPKEGPSILRIQQVVRGDSAAYFCASSPETGRNTEAFFGQGTRLTVV.

The chain combines TRBV6-2 or TRBV6-3 with TRBJ2-3, with a weak D call TRBD1 (6 bases). Trimming took off 6 bases at V and 6 bases at J, with 16 bases between the two ends. The CDR3 is 14 amino acids. Germline V gene sequence: CDR1 MNHEY, CDR2 SVGEGT. CDR3 loop: CASSRDNLADTQYF. CDR3 in DNA: TGTGCCAGCAGCAGGGACAACCTGGCGGATACGCAGTATTTT.

To note about this clonotype: A much bigger clone sits one base away, suggesting this may be a read error. The chain has TRBV4-1 and TRBJ1-6; D remains unclear. Per germline, CDR1 MGHRA and CDR2 YSYEKL. Deletions cut 0 bases from V and 5 bases from J, with 11 bases between. The CDR3 runs to 16 residues. CDR3 loop: CASSQDAVGHNSPLHF. The CDR3 nucleotides are TGCGCCAGCAGCCAAGATGCGGTTGGGCATAATTCACCCCTCCACTTT.

This clonotype was seen a handful of times. The chain links TRBV12-2 to TRBJ2-7. TRBV12-2 constitutes a pseudogene. The CDR3 loop spans 10 amino acids. CDR3 protein: CASRLARKYF. The CDR3 DNA reads TGTGCAAGTCGCTTAGCGCGAAAGTACTTC.

This clonotype showed up many times. The CDR3 is CASSDVLRGDEQFF. The DNA of the CDR3 is TGTGCCAGCAGTGACGTGTTGCGAGGGGATGAGCAGTTCTTC. The rearrangement uses TRBV6-1 and TRBJ2-1, with D possibly called TRBD1 or TRBD2 (5 bases each). The V gene's germline CDR1 is MNHNS and CDR2 SASEGT. Trimming took off 3 bases at V and 8 bases at J, with 14 bases between the two ends. The CDR3 is 14 amino acids.

This clonotype was seen many times. CDR3 amino acids: CASRYRGGNTEAFF. CDR3 nucleotide sequence: TGTGCCAGCAGGTACAGGGGCGGAAACACTGAAGCTTTCTTT. V gene TRBV27 combines with J gene TRBJ1-1, with 7 nucleotides matching TRBD1. The trim removed 6 bases at V and 2 bases at J, leaving 6 bases unmatched. Looked up from germline, CDR1 is MNHEY and CDR2 is SMNVEV (reference sequence). CDR3 length: 14 residues.

The chain has TRBV3-1 and TRBJ2-3; possible D gene TRBD1, 7 bases. Germline CDR1 LGHDT, CDR2 YNNKEL (reference sequence). The V gene lost 3 bases and the J gene lost 2 bases, with 21 bases spanning the gap. CDR3 size: 18 residues. The CDR3 reads CASSHRSLAGGLTDTQYF. The CDR3 DNA follows: TGTGCCAGCAGCCATAGATCCCTCGCAGGGGGACTCACAGATACGCAGTATTTT.

This clonotype was recorded once. The V call is TRBV20-1, the J call TRBJ2-1; 10 bases align to TRBD2. The V and J ends lost 3 bases and 7 bases, in that order; junction bases with no gene match: 9. The germline V gene has CDR1 DFQATT and CDR2 SNEGSKA (reference sequence). CDR3 length: 15 residues. CDR3 residues: CSASYGLAGVNEQFF. In DNA form, the CDR3 reads TGCAGTGCTAGTTACGGGCTAGCGGGGGTTAATGAGCAGTTCTTC.

The chain couples TRBV27 to TRBJ1-1; 7 bases are shared with TRBD1. The CDR3 totals 14 residues. Looked up from germline, CDR1 is MNHEY and CDR2 is SMNVEV (reference sequence). V dropped 7 bases and J dropped 4; count of bases not matched to a gene: 9. CDR3 sequence: CASTSLTGATEAFF. CDR3 coding DNA: TGTGCCAGCACTTCTCTTACAGGGGCCACTGAAGCTTTCTTT.

This clonotype was seen repeatedly, ten times or more. The chain recombines TRBV12-3 or TRBV12-4 with TRBJ1-3; D ambiguous. V lost 2 bases, J lost 6 bases, and 2 bases lay in between. The CDR3 spans 11 residues. In nucleotides, the CDR3 is TGTGCCAGCAGTTTATCAAACACCATATATTTT. Amino acids: CASSLSNTIYF.

The CDR3 spells CASSLSWGSQPQHF. DNA for the CDR3: TGTGCCAGCAGTTTAAGTTGGGGATCTCAGCCCCAGCATTTT. The chain carries TRBV12-3 or TRBV12-4 and TRBJ1-5, with D uncertain. V lost 2 bases, J lost 6 bases, and 11 bases lay in between. This CDR3 is built from 14 residues.

This clonotype was recorded a few times. The rearrangement joins TRBV7-2 to TRBJ2-3; D is tentatively TRBD1 or TRBD2 (6 bases each). The CDR3 covers 17 residues. Deletions cut 4 bases from V and 2 bases from J, with 19 bases between. Germline CDR1 SGHTA, CDR2 FQGNSA. The CDR3 protein is CASSSVGGTGNTDTQYF. For the CDR3, the DNA is TGTGCCAGCAGCTCGGTGGGGGGCACAGGAAACACAGATACGCAGTATTTT.

This clonotype has only a few counts. The chain has TRBV3-1 and TRBJ2-6, with unresolved D. In germline, CDR1 is LGHDT, CDR2 YNNKEL (reference sequence). V lost 1 base and J lost 0, with 4 bases in between. The CDR3 totals 15 residues. The CDR3 sequence: CASSQVSSGANVLTF. The CDR3 DNA reads as TGTGCCAGCAGCCAAGTGTCCTCTGGGGCCAACGTCCTGACTTTC.

The V call is TRBV10-3, the J call TRBJ2-3; either TRBD1 or TRBD2 may fit D (5 bases each). V lost 0 bases and J lost 4, with 11 bases in between. CDR1 is ENHRY and CDR2 is SYGVKD in the germline V gene. The CDR3 loop spans 15 amino acids. CDR3 sequence (DNA): TGTGCCATCAGTGAGTCGAGGGGATGGGCAGATACGCAGTATTTT. Translating gives CAISESRGWADTQYF.

In nucleotides, the CDR3 is TGTGCCAGCAGCTTACTCCCCCCGGAAGCCCAGTACTTC. It yields the protein CASSLLPPEAQYF. The chain combines TRBV7-2 with TRBJ2-5; D unclear. Trimming stripped 2 bases from V and 9 bases from J, with 13 bases between. This CDR3 spans 13 amino acids. Germline V gives CDR1 SGHTA, CDR2 FQGNSA.

This clonotype has more than one count but fewer than ten. The J gene is TRBJ1-2, the V gene TRBV4-1; maybe TRBD1 (5 bases). The germline gives CDR1 MGHRA, CDR2 YSYEKL. Deletions cut 0 bases from V and 8 bases from J, with 13 bases between. The CDR3 consists of 14 residues. This chain's CDR3 is CASSQEGLDSGYTF. CDR3 DNA: TGCGCCAGCAGCCAAGAGGGGCTAGACAGCGGCTACACCTTC.

V and J are TRBV12-3 or TRBV12-4 and TRBJ2-2, with D maybe TRBD1 (6 bases). The CDR3 contains 14 residues. The germline V and J ends were trimmed by 3 bases and 7 bases, with 12 bases remaining between them. The CDR3 spells CASSFRGSRGELFF. Written as DNA, the CDR3 is TGTGCCAGCAGTTTCAGGGGCTCGCGCGGGGAGCTGTTTTTT.

The CDR3: CSASDWDQRGGGNQPQHF. CDR3 DNA sequence: TGCAGTGCTAGCGATTGGGATCAGAGGGGTGGCGGCAATCAGCCCCAGCATTTT. This chain links TRBV20-1 with TRBJ1-5; tentatively, D is TRBD1 (5 bases). The CDR3 extends over 18 amino acids. V dropped 3 bases and J dropped 2 bases, with 23 bases sitting between them. The germline gives CDR1 DFQATT, CDR2 SNEGSKA (reference sequence).

The chain recombines TRBV3-1 with TRBJ2-7; no clear D. Trimming stripped 1 base from V and 2 bases from J, with 6 bases between. CDR1 LGHDT and CDR2 YNNKEL come from the germline V gene (reference sequence). This CDR3 is built from 13 residues. As DNA, the CDR3 is TGTGCCAGCAGCCAAGGATCGGCCTACGAGCAGTACTTC. It specifies CASSQGSAYEQYF.

A few counts support this clonotype. The J gene is TRBJ1-6, the V gene TRBV7-8; 7 nucleotides align to TRBD1. Per the germline V gene, CDR1 is SGHVS and CDR2 is FQNEAQ. V shed 7 bases, J shed 1 base, and the junction held 4 bases outside the gene matches. The CDR3 extends over 15 amino acids. CDR3 sequence (DNA): TGTGCCAGCACCACAGGGGTTTCCTATAATTCACCCCTCCACTTT. This codes for CASTTGVSYNSPLHF.

This clonotype showed up just a few times. The genes are TRBV6-1 and TRBJ2-2; D is unresolved. This CDR3 spans 14 amino acids. Trimming took off 7 bases at V and 9 bases at J, with 18 bases between the two ends. The germline CDR1 and CDR2 sequences are MNHNS and SASEGT. CDR3 region: CASTPDLVGWELFF. The DNA for the CDR3 is TGTGCCAGCACCCCTGACTTAGTAGGATGGGAGCTGTTTTTT.

This clonotype was picked up many times. This chain links TRBV6-6 with TRBJ1-1; perhaps TRBD1 as D (5 bases). V was pared by 2 bases and J by 1 base, with 5 bases between. CDR3 length equals 13 residues. Germline V gives CDR1 MNHNY, CDR2 SVGAGI (reference sequence). CDR3 residues: CASSYGGNTEAFF. The CDR3 DNA is TGTGCCAGCAGTTACGGGGGGAACACTGAAGCTTTCTTT.

The V call is TRBV12-3 or TRBV12-4, the J call TRBJ2-2; 7 bases agree with TRBD1. Germline trimming cut 6 bases from V and 4 bases from J; bases unmatched to any gene: 8. This CDR3 comprises 15 residues. CDR3 sequence reads: CASSLRDRSTGELFF. The CDR3 DNA sequence: TGTGCCAGCAGCCTTCGGGACAGATCCACCGGGGAGCTGTTTTTT.